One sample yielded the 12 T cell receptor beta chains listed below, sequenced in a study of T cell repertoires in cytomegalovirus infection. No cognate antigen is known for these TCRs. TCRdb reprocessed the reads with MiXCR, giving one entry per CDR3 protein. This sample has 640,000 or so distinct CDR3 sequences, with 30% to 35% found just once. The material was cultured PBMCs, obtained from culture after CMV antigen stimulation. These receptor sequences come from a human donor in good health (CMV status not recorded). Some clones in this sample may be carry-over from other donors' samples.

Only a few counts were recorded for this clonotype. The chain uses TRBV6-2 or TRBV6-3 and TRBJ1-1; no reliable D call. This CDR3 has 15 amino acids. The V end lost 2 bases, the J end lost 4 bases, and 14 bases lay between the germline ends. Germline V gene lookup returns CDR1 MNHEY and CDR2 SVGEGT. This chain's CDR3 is CASSYTPQTVTEAFF. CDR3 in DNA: TGTGCCAGCAGTTACACCCCTCAGACGGTCACTGAAGCTTTCTTT.

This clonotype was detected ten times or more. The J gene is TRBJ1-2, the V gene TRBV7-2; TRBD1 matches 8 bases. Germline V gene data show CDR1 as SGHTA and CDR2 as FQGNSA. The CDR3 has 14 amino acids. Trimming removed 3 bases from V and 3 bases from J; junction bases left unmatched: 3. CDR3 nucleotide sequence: TGTGCCAGCAGCTTTACAGGGGGGGACTATGGCTACACCTTC. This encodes CASSFTGGDYGYTF.

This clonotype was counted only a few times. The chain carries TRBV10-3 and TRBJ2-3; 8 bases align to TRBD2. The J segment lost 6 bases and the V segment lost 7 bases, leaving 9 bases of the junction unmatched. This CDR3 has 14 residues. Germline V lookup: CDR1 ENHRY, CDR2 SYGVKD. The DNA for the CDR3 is TGTGCCATCAATTCCCGGGGGGGCGGCGATACGCAGTATTTT. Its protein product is CAINSRGGGDTQYF.

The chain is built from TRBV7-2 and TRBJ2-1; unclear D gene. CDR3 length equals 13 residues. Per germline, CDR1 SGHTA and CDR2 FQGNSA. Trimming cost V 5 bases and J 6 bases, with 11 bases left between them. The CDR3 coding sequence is TGTGCCAGCAGCCCAAACTTCCGCAATGAGCAGTTCTTC. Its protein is CASSPNFRNEQFF.

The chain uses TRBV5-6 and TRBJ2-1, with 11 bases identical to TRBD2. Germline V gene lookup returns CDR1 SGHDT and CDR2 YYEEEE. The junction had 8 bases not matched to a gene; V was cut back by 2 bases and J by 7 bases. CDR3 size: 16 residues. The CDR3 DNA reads TGTGCCAGCAGCTTCGGGCCCGTAGCGGGGGGGAATGAGCAGTTCTTC. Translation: CASSFGPVAGGNEQFF.

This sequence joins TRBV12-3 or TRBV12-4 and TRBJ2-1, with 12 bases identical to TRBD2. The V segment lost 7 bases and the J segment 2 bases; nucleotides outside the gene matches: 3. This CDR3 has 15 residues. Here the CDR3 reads CASTASGRAYNEQFF. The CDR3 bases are TGTGCCAGCACTGCTAGCGGGAGGGCCTACAATGAGCAGTTCTTC.

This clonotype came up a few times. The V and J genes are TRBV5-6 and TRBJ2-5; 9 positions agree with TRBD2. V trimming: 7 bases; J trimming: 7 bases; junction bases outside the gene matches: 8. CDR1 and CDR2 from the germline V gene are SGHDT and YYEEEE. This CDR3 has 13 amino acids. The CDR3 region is CASETSGIGTQYF. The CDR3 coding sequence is TGTGCCAGCGAGACTAGCGGAATAGGGACCCAGTACTTC.

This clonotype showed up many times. CDR3 sequence reads: CASSFGGAGVYEQYF. The DNA of the CDR3 is TGTGCCAGCAGCTTTGGCGGGGCGGGGGTCTACGAGCAGTACTTC. The chain joins TRBV7-2 to TRBJ2-7; TRBD2 matches at 7 bases. The J segment lost 3 bases and the V segment lost 3 bases, leaving 8 bases of the junction unmatched. The CDR3 runs 15 residues. Germline V gives CDR1 SGHTA, CDR2 FQGNSA.

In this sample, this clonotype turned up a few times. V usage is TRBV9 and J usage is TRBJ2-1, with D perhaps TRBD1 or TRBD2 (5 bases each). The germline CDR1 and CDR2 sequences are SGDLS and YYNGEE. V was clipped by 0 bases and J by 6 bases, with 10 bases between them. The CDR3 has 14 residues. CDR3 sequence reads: CASSVAGTSNEQFF. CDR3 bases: TGTGCCAGCAGCGTAGCTGGGACGAGCAATGAGCAGTTCTTC.

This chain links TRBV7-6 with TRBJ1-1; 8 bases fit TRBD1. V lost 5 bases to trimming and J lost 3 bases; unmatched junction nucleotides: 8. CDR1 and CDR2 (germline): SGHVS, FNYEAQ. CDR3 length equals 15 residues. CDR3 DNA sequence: TGTGCCAGCAGCCTCCTAGGGACAGGAGACACTGAAGCTTTCTTT. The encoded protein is CASSLLGTGDTEAFF.

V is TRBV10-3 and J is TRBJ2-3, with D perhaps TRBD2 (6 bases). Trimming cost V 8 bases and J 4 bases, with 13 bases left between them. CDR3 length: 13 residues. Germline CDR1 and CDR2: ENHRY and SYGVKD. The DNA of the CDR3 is TGTGCCATCGCCGGGAGCCGCGCAGATACGCAGTATTTT. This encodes CAIAGSRADTQYF.

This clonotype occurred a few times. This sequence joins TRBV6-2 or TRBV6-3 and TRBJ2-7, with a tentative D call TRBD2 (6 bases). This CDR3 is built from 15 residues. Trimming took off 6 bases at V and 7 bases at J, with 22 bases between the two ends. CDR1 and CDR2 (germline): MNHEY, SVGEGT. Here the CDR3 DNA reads TGTGCCAGCAGACCCGGGGGAGCGGAGAAGGGAGAGCAGTACTTC. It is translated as CASRPGGAEKGEQYF.